This T cell receptor beta chain originates from a study of brain T cells in children with intractable seizures. V dropped 0 bases and J dropped 3 bases, with 9 bases sitting between them. This CDR3 contains 14 residues. Germline lookup yields CDR1 MNHEY and CDR2 SVGAGI. Surgery cases with the highest brain T cell transcript signatures were chosen for sequencing. Patients received at least one anti-epileptic drug before surgery. The study, taken as a whole, reports: Viral specificity was inferred only from CDR3 similarity; HCMV serostatus was unknown. Absence of clones before surgery may stem from lower sequencing depth.

Turning to this clone: What it binds is unknown.

Some clones are missing from TCRdb's copy, which holds only in-frame ones; the method was immunoSEQ multiplex PCR. The sample consists of around 70,000 clones, about 92% of them appearing once. The clonotype comes from a boy under three years old with tuberous sclerosis and intractable seizures. V is TRBV6-5 and J is TRBJ2-7; D might be TRBD1 (6 bases). The material was peripheral blood, obtained at surgery. The CDR3 nucleotides read TGTGCCAGCAGTTACTCGAGGACAGACTACGAGCAGTACTTC. The encoded protein is CASSYSRTDYEQYF.